This T cell receptor (beta chain) was found in a study of human T cells and chemical hapten exposure (dated by TCRdb to the early 2020s). For the wider study: For sensitization, 2% DPC in acetone was applied to a roughly 2 cm by roughly 2 cm area of upper inner arm skin. Throughout the roughly 25-week study period, patients were also given weekly therapeutic DPC doses on the scalp. Patch testing on the upper back used Finn chambers containing 0.01% DPC, with scoring done after 6 days according to International Contact Dermatitis Research Group standards. The patient cohort, mostly female, included alopecia areata with under or over 50% scalp involvement, alopecia totalis and alopecia universalis. Libraries were pooled for sequencing, and variation in per-sample TCR yields was attributed mainly to small differences in library volumes within the pool. The study tracked peripheral blood TCR repertoire changes in vivo during primary and secondary sensitization to the hapten diphenylcyclopropenone (DPC) in alopecia patients. Patient blood was sampled pre-sensitization (week 0) and at 2, 6 and about 24 weeks after DPC sensitization. Nearly 30 alopecia patients provided blood for TCR sequencing at one to four time points (pre-sensitization, 2, 6 and 24 weeks). For every blood RNA sample, sequencing covered both the TCR alpha and TCR beta chains.

What the time point label conveys for this sample: pre-sensitization, week 0. The sample's treatment or condition label, in plain terms: therapeutic diphenylcyclopropenone sensitization with weekly scalp DPC. Unfractionated whole blood was collected in Tempus Blood RNA tubes, and total RNA was extracted from that blood. Blood at each patch-test visit was drawn before the patch test was applied. Eligible patients were aged 18 to 70, diagnosed with alopecia, deemed suitable for DPC therapy, and excluded if pregnant. Notes on this clonotype: This receptor's antigen is unknown. No per-base quality is available; no much larger clone lies one base away.

The library was generated by RACE. The sequencer was a NextSeq 500. During library preparation, unique molecular identifiers were attached to individual cDNA molecules so that TCRs could be counted quantitatively and reproducibly. In the source study's methods: A median of roughly 98,000 TCRs per sample was observed, with a range of roughly 23,224 to 750,000. V, J and CDR3 annotation of the TCR reads was carried out using the Decombinator software suite. For the PS versus PT1 abundance plots, all samples were subsampled to the same number of TCRs (28,000). TCRs were defined as expanded if absent before sensitization and observed at least eight times at the 2-week time point. The public reads were quality trimmed at Q25 with fastp and then assembled into clones with MiXCR by TCRdb, keeping productive beta chains. Identical CDR3 protein sequences are pooled into one entry, listed with their most common genes and DNA. V and J calls and clone size were set by TCRdb, not the authors. The sample yields 56,000 or so distinct CDR3 sequences; roughly 10% were counted once. The top ten constitute approximately 9.5% of the sample.

Results and caveats for the whole study, not just this receptor: After repeated subsampling, changes were observed in the strength of the expansion versus patch-test correlation and in the threshold at which the correlation became significant. Patch test score was positively correlated with the number of PT1 expanded TCRs, with significance at thresholds 8, 16 and 32 but not at 4. Compared with pre-sensitization or healthy control sets, expanded TCRs formed significantly more large CDR3 similarity clusters, which is consistent with antigen-driven responses. Alopecia, a presumed autoimmune disease, was present in all patients, so the immune response of the patients might differ from that of healthy individuals. The number of TCRs above 1 in 1000 frequency did not change with DPC sensitization; there was no evidence of global repertoire structure alterations.

The clonotype comes from a woman in her 30s with alopecia areata. Some clones in this sample may be carry-over from other donors' samples. This specimen was whole blood, taken in connection with sensitization to the hapten diphenylcyclopropenone (DPC).

The bases are TGTGCCAGCAGCTTAGAAGCGGGGGGGCCCCTTCGGAATGAGCAGTTCTTC. Its product reads: CASSLEAGGPLRNEQFF. The chain joins TRBV7-8 to TRBJ2-1; 10 nucleotides in the junction match TRBD2. In the germline V gene, CDR1 corresponds to SGHVS and CDR2 to FQNEAQ. The CDR3, cysteine through phenylalanine, is 17 amino acids long. Left in the record is the CDR3 DNA by itself, 51 bases read in frame from the first base. The junction shows trimming of 1 base on V and 7 bases on J, and the gene matches do not reach 10 bases of it.